This T cell receptor beta chain was obtained from a study of early T cells in non-severe SARS-CoV-2 infection. Germline V gene sequence: CDR1 SEHNR, CDR2 FQNEAQ (reference sequence). This CDR3 region has 13 residues. V dropped 8 bases and J dropped 9; count of bases not matched to a gene: 5. TCRdb itself ran the 5' RACE reads through MiXCR, one entry per CDR3 protein. The data hold some 40,000 distinct CDR3 sequences, with around 5.8% observed a single time. This clonotype was seen many times. V gene TRBV7-9 combines with J gene TRBJ2-1; 12 bases line up with TRBD2. The receptor comes from an adult who was a healthcare worker with PCR-confirmed SARS-CoV-2 infection or an uninfected control (not recorded which). Source: whole blood, taken at baseline. The CDR3 region has the DNA TGTGCCAGCTTCGCTAGCGGGAGGGGTGAGCAGTTCTTC. It encodes CASFASGRGEQFF.